This is a list of T cell receptor beta chains from one sample in a study of T cell responses to AZD1222 COVID-19 vaccine. The data were produced by immunoSEQ multiplex PCR, yet TCRdb's version contains in-frame clones alone and is incomplete. Of about 140,000 clones in the sample, 92% were seen once. This sample comprised peripheral blood, obtained on day 0 of AZD1222 vaccination. The origin of the receptors is an adult in good health. Each CDR3 is given with its conserved first and last residue. A D gene is named only where the DNA matches it firmly. A row's size may be missing; if present it is once, few, many or a size class.

abundance: NA
d_gene: NA
j_gene: TRBJ1-1
v_gene: TRBV12-3/TRBV12-4
CDR3aa: CASSLALKSEAFF
CDR3nt: TGTGCCAGCAGTTTAGCTCTTAAATCCGAAGCTTTCTTT

abundance: NA
d_gene: NA
j_gene: TRBJ2-7
v_gene: TRBV5-4
CDR3aa: CASRMSRNPSEQYF
CDR3nt: TGTGCCAGCAGGATGAGTCGGAATCCGTCCGAGCAGTACTTC

abundance: NA
d_gene: NA
j_gene: TRBJ2-1
v_gene: TRBV5-1
CDR3aa: CASSLGQTNNNEQFF
CDR3nt: TGCGCCAGCAGCTTGGGGCAAACTAATAACAATGAGCAGTTCTTC

abundance: NA
d_gene: NA
j_gene: TRBJ2-5
v_gene: TRBV5-1
CDR3aa: CASSLDTQETQYF
CDR3nt: TGCGCCAGCAGCTTGGACACCCAAGAGACCCAGTACTTC

abundance: NA
d_gene: NA
j_gene: TRBJ1-1
v_gene: TRBV5-1
CDR3aa: CASSLSGVNTEAFF
CDR3nt: TGCGCCAGCAGCTTGTCAGGGGTGAACACTGAAGCTTTCTTT

abundance: NA
d_gene: NA
j_gene: TRBJ2-1
v_gene: TRBV29-1
CDR3aa: CSVEMRISGEQFF
CDR3nt: TGCAGCGTTGAAATGCGGATTTCTGGTGAGCAGTTCTTC

abundance: once
d_gene: TRBD2
j_gene: TRBJ2-5
v_gene: TRBV9
CDR3aa: CASSVGFSGRATLSETQYF
CDR3nt: TGTGCCAGCAGCGTAGGCTTTAGCGGGAGGGCCACTTTATCGGAGACCCAGTACTTC

abundance: NA
d_gene: NA
j_gene: TRBJ2-7
v_gene: TRBV5-1
CDR3aa: CASSYLGGTYEQYF
CDR3nt: TGCGCCAGCAGCTATTTAGGCGGGACCTACGAGCAGTACTTC

abundance: few
d_gene: NA
j_gene: TRBJ1-3
v_gene: TRBV19
CDR3aa: CASSIVGQTFTTASGNTIYF
CDR3nt: TGTGCCAGTAGTATTGTAGGCCAGACATTTACAACAGCCTCTGGAAACACCATATATTTT

abundance: NA
d_gene: NA
j_gene: TRBJ1-1
v_gene: TRBV5-1
CDR3aa: CASSSLSNTEAFF
CDR3nt: TGCGCCAGCAGCTCTTTATCGAACACTGAAGCTTTCTTT

abundance: NA
d_gene: NA
j_gene: TRBJ1-6
v_gene: TRBV15
CDR3aa: CATSRENPPLHF
CDR3nt: TGTGCCACCAGCAGAGAGAACCCACCCCTCCACTTT

abundance: NA
d_gene: TRBD1
j_gene: TRBJ1-1
v_gene: TRBV7-9
CDR3aa: CASSNPQGANTEAFF
CDR3nt: TGTGCCAGCAGCAACCCCCAGGGGGCGAACACTGAAGCTTTCTTT

abundance: once
d_gene: NA
j_gene: TRBJ1-1
v_gene: TRBV28
CDR3aa: CASIRVWGNTEAFF
CDR3nt: TGTGCCAGCATTCGGGTGTGGGGGAACACTGAAGCTTTCTTT

abundance: NA
d_gene: NA
j_gene: TRBJ1-1
v_gene: TRBV5-1
CDR3aa: CASSLTGSMNTEAFF
CDR3nt: TGCGCCAGCAGTTTGACAGGCTCCATGAACACTGAAGCTTTCTTT

abundance: few
d_gene: NA
j_gene: TRBJ1-3
v_gene: TRBV11-2
CDR3aa: CASSLGGPGNTIYF
CDR3nt: TGTGCCAGCAGCTTAGGGGGGCCTGGAAACACCATATATTTT

abundance: NA
d_gene: NA
j_gene: TRBJ1-2
v_gene: TRBV21-1
CDR3aa: CASSPTVPVLPHFIQANYGYTF
CDR3nt: TGTGCCAGCAGCCCCACCGTACCCGTCCTCCCACACTTCATCCAAGCTAACTATGGCTACACCTTC

abundance: NA
d_gene: NA
j_gene: TRBJ1-1
v_gene: TRBV9
CDR3aa: CASSARMDTEAFF
CDR3nt: TGTGCCAGCAGCGCCCGGATGGACACTGAAGCTTTCTTT

abundance: NA
d_gene: NA
j_gene: TRBJ1-5
v_gene: TRBV28
CDR3aa: CASRVSNQPQHF
CDR3nt: TGTGCCAGCAGGGTTTCTAATCAGCCCCAGCATTTT

abundance: NA
d_gene: NA
j_gene: TRBJ1-4
v_gene: TRBV6-5
CDR3aa: CASSYAIGMGNEKLFF
CDR3nt: TGTGCCAGCAGTTACGCCATTGGGATGGGGAATGAAAAACTGTTTTTT

abundance: NA
d_gene: NA
j_gene: TRBJ2-1
v_gene: TRBV7-2
CDR3aa: CASSEQGRAVDNEQFF
CDR3nt: TGTGCCAGCAGCGAGCAGGGGAGGGCCGTGGATAATGAGCAGTTCTTC

abundance: NA
d_gene: NA
j_gene: TRBJ1-1
v_gene: TRBV5-1
CDR3aa: CASSRGTMDTEAFF
CDR3nt: TGCGCCAGCAGCCGCGGGACCATGGACACTGAAGCTTTCTTT

abundance: NA
d_gene: TRBD2
j_gene: TRBJ2-7
v_gene: TRBV6-5
CDR3aa: CASRRTASGDEQYF
CDR3nt: TGTGCCAGCAGGAGGACGGCTAGCGGGGACGAGCAGTACTTC

abundance: NA
d_gene: TRBD2
j_gene: TRBJ2-2
v_gene: TRBV24-1
CDR3aa: CATSDRKREGNTGELFF
CDR3nt: TGTGCCACCAGTGACCGTAAGCGGGAGGGGAACACCGGGGAGCTGTTTTTT

abundance: NA
d_gene: NA
j_gene: TRBJ2-2
v_gene: TRBV30
CDR3aa: CAWSVRSGARGTGELFF
CDR3nt: TGTGCCTGGAGTGTACGGTCCGGGGCGCGGGGCACCGGGGAGCTGTTTTTT

abundance: NA
d_gene: TRBD1
j_gene: TRBJ1-3
v_gene: TRBV5-1
CDR3aa: CASSRRGGQGPGNTIYF
CDR3nt: TGCGCCAGCAGCCGGCGAGGGGGACAGGGCCCTGGAAACACCATATATTTT

abundance: NA
d_gene: TRBD2
j_gene: TRBJ2-1
v_gene: TRBV7-9
CDR3aa: CASSDLAGGGSSYNEQFF
CDR3nt: TGTGCCAGCAGCGATCTAGCGGGAGGGGGAAGCTCCTACAATGAGCAGTTCTTC

abundance: NA
d_gene: NA
j_gene: TRBJ1-2
v_gene: TRBV19
CDR3aa: CASSTQGGVNYGYTF
CDR3nt: TGTGCCAGTAGTACACAGGGTGGGGTAAACTATGGCTACACCTTC

abundance: NA
d_gene: NA
j_gene: TRBJ1-4
v_gene: TRBV16
CDR3aa: CASSPYTHEDEKLFF
CDR3nt: TGTGCCAGCAGCCCCTACACCCACGAGGATGAAAAACTGTTTTTT

abundance: NA
d_gene: NA
j_gene: TRBJ2-6
v_gene: TRBV6-2/TRBV6-3
CDR3aa: CASSLMNSGANVLTF
CDR3nt: TGTGCCAGCAGTTTGATGAACTCTGGGGCCAACGTCCTGACTTTC

abundance: NA
d_gene: NA
j_gene: TRBJ1-5
v_gene: TRBV4-1
CDR3aa: CASSQGNYNQPQHF
CDR3nt: TGCGCCAGCAGCCAAGGGAACTACAATCAGCCCCAGCATTTT

abundance: NA
d_gene: NA
j_gene: TRBJ2-7
v_gene: TRBV5-1
CDR3aa: CASSLAGVNEQYF
CDR3nt: TGCGCCAGCAGCTTGGCGGGGGTCAACGAGCAGTACTTC

abundance: NA
d_gene: NA
j_gene: TRBJ1-5
v_gene: TRBV19
CDR3aa: CASAPGGHLNQPQHF
CDR3nt: TGTGCCAGCGCCCCGGGGGGTCATCTCAATCAGCCCCAGCATTTT

abundance: NA
d_gene: TRBD2
j_gene: TRBJ2-4
v_gene: TRBV6-1
CDR3aa: CASSEVRAGGYIQYF
CDR3nt: TGTGCCAGCAGTGAAGTTCGCGCGGGAGGGTACATTCAGTACTTC

abundance: NA
d_gene: TRBD1
j_gene: TRBJ2-5
v_gene: TRBV6-5
CDR3aa: CASQGQALETQYF
CDR3nt: TGTGCCAGCCAAGGACAGGCGTTAGAGACCCAGTACTTC

abundance: NA
d_gene: TRBD2
j_gene: TRBJ2-3
v_gene: TRBV19
CDR3aa: CASSINSGREQYF
CDR3nt: TGTGCCAGTAGTATTAATAGCGGGAGGGAGCAGTATTTT

abundance: NA
d_gene: NA
j_gene: TRBJ2-2
v_gene: TRBV6-4
CDR3aa: CASSERGGIGGELFF
CDR3nt: TGTGCCAGCAGTGAGAGGGGCGGGATTGGCGGGGAGCTGTTTTTT

abundance: NA
d_gene: NA
j_gene: TRBJ1-4
v_gene: TRBV19
CDR3aa: CASSFPAADTNEKLFF
CDR3nt: TGTGCCAGTAGTTTCCCAGCAGCGGACACTAATGAAAAACTGTTTTTT

abundance: NA
d_gene: NA
j_gene: TRBJ2-3
v_gene: TRBV2
CDR3aa: CASRNLAASTDTQYF
CDR3nt: TGTGCCAGCAGAAACCTAGCAGCTAGCACAGATACGCAGTATTTT

abundance: NA
d_gene: NA
j_gene: TRBJ2-7
v_gene: TRBV6-5
CDR3aa: CASSYSDTTNYEQYF
CDR3nt: TGTGCCAGCAGTTACTCGGATACTACTAACTACGAGCAGTACTTC

abundance: NA
d_gene: TRBD1
j_gene: TRBJ1-1
v_gene: TRBV9
CDR3aa: CASSPRTGLDPEAFF
CDR3nt: TGTGCCAGCAGCCCCCGGACAGGACTAGACCCTGAAGCTTTCTTT

abundance: NA
d_gene: NA
j_gene: TRBJ1-1
v_gene: TRBV15
CDR3aa: CATSSTGRGEAFF
CDR3nt: TGTGCCACCAGCAGTACGGGACGAGGTGAAGCTTTCTTT

abundance: once
d_gene: NA
j_gene: TRBJ1-6
v_gene: TRBV10-2
CDR3aa: CASSEQAASPLHF
CDR3nt: TGCGCCAGCAGTGAACAGGCCGCTTCACCCCTCCACTTT

abundance: NA
d_gene: NA
j_gene: TRBJ2-1
v_gene: TRBV6-1
CDR3aa: CASSEGLGAEQFF
CDR3nt: TGTGCCAGCAGTGAAGGTCTTGGCGCAGAGCAGTTCTTC

abundance: NA
d_gene: NA
j_gene: TRBJ1-6
v_gene: TRBV6-6
CDR3aa: CASSSGDGNSPLHF
CDR3nt: TGTGCCAGCAGTTCAGGGGATGGTAATTCACCCCTCCACTTT

abundance: NA
d_gene: TRBD1
j_gene: TRBJ2-2
v_gene: TRBV6-5
CDR3aa: CATRGLGTGELFF
CDR3nt: TGTGCCACCAGGGGGCTAGGGACCGGGGAGCTGTTTTTT

abundance: NA
d_gene: TRBD1
j_gene: TRBJ2-1
v_gene: TRBV9
CDR3aa: CASSVGGTGGPLSYNKQFF
CDR3nt: TGTGCCAGCAGCGTAGGAGGGACAGGGGGACCCCTGTCCTACAATAAGCAGTTCTTC

abundance: NA
d_gene: NA
j_gene: TRBJ1-1
v_gene: TRBV12-3/TRBV12-4
CDR3aa: CASRATVNTEAFF
CDR3nt: TGTGCCAGCAGGGCGACCGTGAACACTGAAGCTTTCTTT

abundance: once
d_gene: TRBD1
j_gene: TRBJ1-4
v_gene: TRBV5-6
CDR3aa: CASSPQTGVSEKLFF
CDR3nt: TGTGCCAGCAGTCCGCAGACAGGGGTTTCTGAAAAACTGTTTTTT

abundance: NA
d_gene: NA
j_gene: TRBJ2-7
v_gene: TRBV27
CDR3aa: CASYRALGSYTYEQYF
CDR3nt: TGTGCTAGCTACAGGGCGCTTGGGAGCTACACCTACGAGCAGTACTTC

abundance: NA
d_gene: TRBD1
j_gene: TRBJ2-2
v_gene: TRBV24-1
CDR3aa: CATSETGTGGGGELFF
CDR3nt: TGTGCCACCAGTGAAACCGGGACAGGCGGAGGCGGGGAGCTGTTTTTT

abundance: NA
d_gene: NA
j_gene: TRBJ1-4
v_gene: TRBV10-1
CDR3aa: CASSYGRNADEKLFF
CDR3nt: TGCGCCAGCAGTTATGGACGGAACGCCGATGAAAAACTGTTTTTT

abundance: NA
d_gene: TRBD2
j_gene: TRBJ2-2
v_gene: TRBV7-2
CDR3aa: CASRGLANTGELFF
CDR3nt: TGTGCCAGCAGGGGACTAGCGAACACCGGGGAGCTGTTTTTT

abundance: NA
d_gene: NA
j_gene: TRBJ2-1
v_gene: TRBV4-3
CDR3aa: CASSQEILVAGRDEQFF
CDR3nt: TGCGCCAGCAGCCAAGAAATTCTAGTGGCCGGCAGGGATGAGCAGTTCTTC

abundance: NA
d_gene: NA
j_gene: TRBJ2-1
v_gene: TRBV4-1
CDR3aa: CASSQGSFGSSYNEQFF
CDR3nt: TGCGCCAGCAGCCAAGGGAGCTTCGGTAGCTCCTACAATGAGCAGTTCTTC

abundance: NA
d_gene: NA
j_gene: TRBJ2-1
v_gene: TRBV27
CDR3aa: CASSLGVSEGAYNEQFF
CDR3nt: TGTGCCAGCAGTTTAGGGGTGAGCGAGGGGGCCTACAATGAGCAGTTCTTC

abundance: NA
d_gene: NA
j_gene: TRBJ2-1
v_gene: TRBV7-6
CDR3aa: CASSLGGGPNNEQFF
CDR3nt: TGTGCCAGCAGCTTAGGGGGGGGGCCAAACAATGAGCAGTTCTTC

abundance: NA
d_gene: NA
j_gene: TRBJ2-5
v_gene: TRBV9
CDR3aa: CASSARATGTQYF
CDR3nt: TGTGCCAGCAGCGCCCGGGCGACGGGGACCCAGTACTTC

abundance: NA
d_gene: NA
j_gene: TRBJ2-1
v_gene: TRBV28
CDR3aa: CASSFRESSYNEQFF
CDR3nt: TGTGCCAGCAGTTTCAGAGAGTCCTCCTACAATGAGCAGTTCTTC

abundance: once
d_gene: TRBD1
j_gene: TRBJ2-1
v_gene: TRBV5-1
CDR3aa: CASSLQGALYNEQFF
CDR3nt: TGCGCCAGCAGCTTACAGGGGGCATTGTACAATGAGCAGTTCTTC

abundance: NA
d_gene: TRBD1
j_gene: TRBJ1-5
v_gene: TRBV25-1
CDR3aa: CASSGTGGGSNQPQHF
CDR3nt: TGTGCCAGCAGCGGGACAGGCGGTGGAAGCAATCAGCCCCAGCATTTT